The 14 T cell receptor beta chains reported below all come from one sample, sequenced in a study of control samples from healthy donors and cancer patients. The method was immunoSEQ multiplex PCR; TCRdb's version includes in-frame clones alone and lacks a portion of them. The sample carries about 120,000 clones, more than 70% recorded once. Sequencing was performed on blood. Receptors were obtained from a man in his fifties in good health.

The chain combines TRBV27 with TRBJ1-3, with a weak D call TRBD1 (5 bases). The V gene lost 5 bases and the J gene lost 2 bases, with 16 bases spanning the gap. The CDR3 has 16 residues. In germline, CDR1 is MNHEY, CDR2 SMNVEV (reference sequence). This CDR3 is CASSPPHDRAGNTIYF. The CDR3 bases are TGTGCCAGCAGTCCCCCCCACGACAGAGCTGGAAACACCATATATTTT.

The chain uses TRBV6-6 and TRBJ1-1; 7 bases match TRBD1. The CDR3 contains 15 residues. V lost 1 base, J lost 4 bases, and 6 bases stayed unmatched. Germline V gene data show CDR1 as MNHNY and CDR2 as SVGAGI (reference sequence). The CDR3 reads CASSYFQGGITEAFF. CDR3 DNA: TGTGCCAGCAGTTACTTCCAAGGGGGCATCACTGAAGCTTTCTTT.

V is TRBV28 and J is TRBJ2-7; TRBD1 aligns across 8 bases. V shed 6 bases and J 6 bases; nucleotides not matched to a gene: 10. The CDR3 loop spans 14 amino acids. Germline CDR1 MDHEN, CDR2 SYDVKM. In nucleotides, the CDR3 is TGTGCCAGCAGGCCGGGACAGGACTGGGGCGAGCAGTACTTC. This sequence encodes CASRPGQDWGEQYF. Complete variable domain (other parts from reference TRBV28 and TRBJ2-7): DVKVTQSSRYLVKRTGEKVFLECVQDMDHENMFWYRQDPGLGLRLIYFSYDVKMKEKGDIPEGYSVSREKKERFSLILESASTNQTSMYLCASRPGQDWGEQYFGPGTRLTVT.

The V and J genes are TRBV27 and TRBJ1-6, with 7 bases lining up with TRBD1. With 4 bases clipped from V and 7 bases from J, the junction kept 7 bases outside the gene matches. CDR1 and CDR2 from the germline V gene are MNHEY and SMNVEV (reference sequence). This CDR3 is built from 15 residues. DNA for the CDR3: TGTGCCAGCAGTTATCGGACAGGCCTCAATTCACCCCTCCACTTT. Amino acids: CASSYRTGLNSPLHF.

V is TRBV18 and J is TRBJ2-1; D tentatively fits TRBD1 or TRBD2 (6 bases each). Trimming pared 2 bases from V and 3 bases from J, leaving 11 bases between. The CDR3 runs 15 residues. CDR1 and CDR2 (germline): KGHSH, LQKENI. The CDR3 region has the DNA TGTGCCAGCTCACCAAAGGGGGGCAACTACAATGAGCAGTTCTTC. Amino acid sequence: CASSPKGGNYNEQFF.

The CDR3 DNA follows: TGCGCCAGCAGTCGGGGAGGGAACACCGGGGAGCTGTTTTTT. Translating it yields CASSRGGNTGELFF. V usage is TRBV10-2 and J usage is TRBJ2-2, with D possibly being TRBD2 (6 bases). The CDR3 is 14 amino acids. The V end lost 5 bases, the J end lost 1 base, and 8 bases lay between the germline ends. CDR1 is WSHSY and CDR2 is SAAADI in the germline V gene.

CDR3 amino acids: CASSLDDTSYNSPLHF. Written as DNA, the CDR3 is TGTGCCAGCAGCTTAGACGACACCTCCTATAATTCACCCCTCCACTTT. The gene calls are TRBV5-5 and TRBJ1-6, with D hard to call. V was shortened by 2 bases and J by 0 bases, with 9 bases between the two germline ends. CDR1 and CDR2 (germline): SGHKS, YYEKEE (reference sequence). The length of the CDR3 is 16 residues.

Within the sample, this clone is large. The chain carries TRBV10-2 and TRBJ1-5, with D perhaps TRBD1 (5 bases). The CDR3 is 14 residues long. Trimming left V 3 bases short and J 2 bases short, with 8 bases between. CDR1 is WSHSY and CDR2 is SAAADI in the germline V gene. The CDR3 DNA is TGCGCCAGCAGTGACAGGGCAGGCAATCAGCCCCAGCATTTT. It translates to CASSDRAGNQPQHF.

The chain joins TRBV11-2 to TRBJ2-5; D is unresolved. This CDR3 spans 15 amino acids. CDR1 is SGHAT, CDR2 FQNNGV, per germline. V lost 1 base to trimming and J lost 1 base, with 10 bases between them. In DNA form, the CDR3 reads TGTGCCAGCAGCTTAGCCGGACCAGCCCAAGAGACCCAGTACTTC. Amino acids: CASSLAGPAQETQYF.

This chain's CDR3 is CASSDSPISGANVLTF. The CDR3 nucleotides are TGTGCCAGCAGTGACAGCCCTATCTCTGGGGCCAACGTCCTGACTTTC. The genes are TRBV6-2 or TRBV6-3 and TRBJ2-6, with D perhaps matching TRBD1 (5 bases). V lost 5 bases, J lost 0 bases, and 11 bases lay in between. The CDR3 loop spans 16 amino acids. In germline, CDR1 is MNHEY, CDR2 SVGEGT.

The chain uses TRBV12-3 or TRBV12-4 and TRBJ2-7; D is unresolved. V lost 3 bases and J lost 3, with 3 bases in between. The CDR3 loop spans 11 amino acids. The CDR3: CASSFLYEQYF. CDR3 DNA sequence: TGTGCCAGCAGTTTTCTCTACGAGCAGTACTTC.

This sequence joins TRBV6-6 and TRBJ1-5; tentative D call: TRBD1 (6 bases). The CDR3 is 15 residues long. CDR1 is MNHNY and CDR2 is SVGAGI in the germline V gene (reference sequence). Trimming removed 1 base at V and 4 bases at J, with 11 bases between. CDR3 residues: CASSYLGGKNQPQHF. In DNA form, the CDR3 reads TGTGCCAGCAGTTACTTAGGGGGAAAGAATCAGCCCCAGCATTTT.

The J gene is TRBJ2-1, the V gene TRBV6-4, with 7 bases aligning to TRBD1. Per the germline V gene, CDR1 is MRHNA and CDR2 is SNTAGT. V trimming: 4 bases; J trimming: 9 bases; junction bases outside the gene matches: 6. The CDR3 is 13 amino acids. As DNA, the CDR3 is TGTGCCAGCAGTGTCGGGACAGTGGGTGAGCAGTTCTTC. Protein product: CASSVGTVGEQFF.

This sequence joins TRBV6-2 or TRBV6-3 and TRBJ2-3, with 10 bases that match TRBD2. The CDR3 loop spans 16 amino acids. The germline gives CDR1 MNHEY, CDR2 SVGEGT. V lost 5 bases, J lost 2 bases, and 7 bases stayed unmatched. CDR3 DNA: TGTGCCAGCAGTACCAAGCGGGGGGGCTTCACAGATACGCAGTATTTT. Translating it yields CASSTKRGGFTDTQYF.